Sequencing of this TCR beta chain was carried out in a study of blood T cells in healthy people across ages. General observations from the study: Possibly, changes in expanded clonotypes were confounded because donor CMV status was unknown.

Each sample yielded at least 6 million isolated PBMCs. There were at least 6 micrograms of total RNA extracted from every sample. Next came a second PCR, run for about 6 to 12 cycles, which used a sample-barcoded 5' primer along with a J-beta primer mix. TCRdb passed the 5' RACE reads through MiXCR, listing each CDR3 protein once. The profile shows roughly 700,000 distinct CDR3 sequences, around 49% of them singletons. Germline V gives CDR1 MNHNS, CDR2 SASEGT. Trimming cost V 7 bases and J 6 bases, with 13 bases left between them. The CDR3 length is 12 residues. This clonotype was observed a few times. Its antigen remains unidentified.

The chain is built from TRBV6-1 and TRBJ2-7; D is ambiguous. Material: blood. This TCR derives from a woman aged 55-70 years in good health. The CDR3 reads CASTSTFVEQYF. For the CDR3, the DNA is TGTGCCAGCACCAGTACCTTTGTCGAGCAGTACTTC.